These 24 T cell receptor beta chains were sequenced from one sample in a study of beta chain features in type 1 diabetes. Findings of the study overall: Among patients with Type 1 diabetes, TCRB CDR3s were moderately but significantly shorter in every one of the four CD4+ subsets.

These receptors' antigens are unknown. Expressed TCRB transcripts were sequenced because the isolated RNA had all been reverse transcribed beforehand. Sequenced by immunoSEQ multiplex PCR; TCRdb stores in-frame clones only, minus some. Among fewer than 70,000 clones, just under 65% were seen once, and the ten largest hold around 0.29%. The material sequenced was stem cell memory CD4+ T cells from blood. These receptors were obtained from a woman aged 30 to 39 with type 1 diabetes.

A few counts support this clone. The CDR3 is CASSQVWLANEQFF. For the CDR3, the DNA is TGCGCCAGCAGCCAAGTTTGGCTAGCAAATGAGCAGTTCTTC. V gene TRBV4-1 combines with J gene TRBJ2-1, with D tentatively TRBD2 (5 bases). The CDR3 contains 14 residues. Per germline, CDR1 MGHRA and CDR2 YSYEKL. Deletions cut 1 base from V and 7 bases from J, with 11 bases between.

The CDR3 spells CASSLEGVLPIETQYF. CDR3 sequence (DNA): TGTGCCAGCAGCTTAGAAGGGGTCCTGCCCATTGAGACCCAGTACTTC. The chain is built from TRBV11-2 and TRBJ2-5; a weak D match, TRBD1 (5 bases). This CDR3 is built from 16 residues. Germline V lookup: CDR1 SGHAT, CDR2 FQNNGV. The V and J ends lost 0 bases and 5 bases respectively, with 16 bases between them.

The chain couples TRBV5-6 to TRBJ2-3; 7 bases line up with TRBD2. CDR1 is SGHDT and CDR2 is YYEEEE in the germline V gene. The V and J ends lost 4 bases and 0 bases, in that order; junction bases with no gene match: 2. There are 14 residues in the CDR3. The CDR3 coding sequence is TGTGCCAGCAGCCCTAGCGGCAGCACAGATACGCAGTATTTT. The encoded protein is CASSPSGSTDTQYF.

The V call is TRBV29-1, the J call TRBJ1-2; D is perhaps TRBD1 (5 bases). The CDR3 loop spans 14 amino acids. Trimming took 6 bases from V and 1 from J, leaving 15 bases between them. From germline, CDR1 is SQVTM and CDR2 ANQGSEA. The CDR3 DNA follows: TGCAGCGTCCTCGCGGGGGTGGATAACTATGGCTACACCTTC. Protein product: CSVLAGVDNYGYTF.

The chain employs TRBV6-1 and TRBJ1-5, with TRBD1 matching over 9 bases. J was trimmed by 7 bases and V by 5 bases; bases with no gene match: 9. The germline gives CDR1 MNHNS, CDR2 SASEGT. This CDR3 comprises 15 residues. CDR3 sequence (DNA): TGTGCCAGCAGTCTGCCGGGACAGGGTGGGCAGCCCCAGCATTTT. It translates to CASSLPGQGGQPQHF.

The J gene is TRBJ1-3, the V gene TRBV7-2; D gene uncertain. Deletions cut 1 base from V and 0 bases from J, with 4 bases between. There are 14 residues in the CDR3. CDR1 and CDR2 from the germline V gene are SGHTA and FQGNSA. CDR3 residues: CASSLGGSGNTIYF. Here the CDR3 DNA reads TGTGCCAGCAGCTTAGGAGGCTCTGGAAACACCATATATTTT.

The rearrangement links TRBV29-1 to TRBJ2-3; a weak D match, TRBD1 (7 bases). Germline CDR1 reads SQVTM; CDR2 reads ANQGSEA. The V and J ends lost 3 bases and 5 bases respectively, with 12 bases between them. This CDR3 has 13 residues. The CDR3 nucleotides are TGCAGCGTTGAGCGGCAGGGGGGAGATACGCAGTATTTT. This translates into CSVERQGGDTQYF.

The rearrangement joins TRBV5-1 to TRBJ2-5, with TRBD1 matching over 9 bases. The germline gives CDR1 SGHRS, CDR2 YFSETQ. V shed 5 bases, J shed 3 bases, and the junction held 8 bases outside the gene matches. The CDR3 is made up of 15 amino acids. For the CDR3, the DNA is TGCGCCAGCAGTTCCGGGACAGGGTCAAAAGAGACCCAGTACTTC. Translating it yields CASSSGTGSKETQYF.

The genes are TRBV6-1 and TRBJ2-7; 8 nucleotides line up with TRBD1. The CDR3 consists of 16 residues. Trimming at V came to 4 bases and at J to 3 bases, leaving 11 bases not matched to a gene. The germline V gene has CDR1 MNHNS and CDR2 SASEGT. The CDR3, as DNA: TGTGCCAGCAGTGTCATACAGGGGGTTGGAAGCTACGAGCAGTACTTC. Its protein product is CASSVIQGVGSYEQYF.

This rearrangement joins TRBV7-2 to TRBJ2-7; D remains ambiguous. From germline, CDR1 is SGHTA and CDR2 FQGNSA. Trimming stripped 4 bases from V and 2 bases from J, with 12 bases between. CDR3 length: 14 residues. CDR3: CASSSRWQPYEQYF. CDR3 sequence (DNA): TGTGCCAGCAGCTCCAGGTGGCAGCCCTACGAGCAGTACTTC.

This clone has only a few counts. The chain uses TRBV7-2 and TRBJ2-3, with 7 positions matching TRBD2. J gave up 2 bases and V 6 bases, and 8 bases lay outside the gene matches. Germline assignment: CDR1 SGHTA and CDR2 FQGNSA. This CDR3 region has 15 residues. The CDR3 here is CASRDGAGVTDTQYF. The DNA for the CDR3 is TGTGCCAGCAGGGACGGGGCGGGAGTCACAGATACGCAGTATTTT.

This clone was counted a single time. The chain links TRBV7-9 to TRBJ2-7; no firm D call. Germline CDR1 SEHNR, CDR2 FQNEAQ (reference sequence). V was shortened by 1 base and J by 2 bases, with 9 bases between the two germline ends. This CDR3 has 14 residues. This CDR3 reads CASSLDLSPYEQYF. The CDR3 nucleotides are TGTGCCAGCAGCTTAGATTTATCCCCCTACGAGCAGTACTTC.

The gene calls are TRBV11-3 and TRBJ2-1; D is possibly TRBD2 (7 bases). V gave up 5 bases and J gave up 4 bases, with 21 bases separating them. CDR1 and CDR2 (germline): SGHNT, YENEEA. The CDR3 extends over 17 amino acids. CDR3 nucleotide sequence: TGTGCCAGCAGCCGAGGGGGGGGCAGAGTGGGTTACAATGAGCAGTTCTTC. Translating it yields CASSRGGGRVGYNEQFF.

The rearrangement uses TRBV29-1 and TRBJ2-1, with 8 bases that match TRBD2. The germline V gene has CDR1 SQVTM and CDR2 ANQGSEA. The ends lost 7 bases at V and 4 bases at J; junction bases unmatched: 9. CDR3 length: 14 residues. The CDR3 here is CSARRASGYNEQFF. CDR3 DNA sequence: TGCAGCGCCCGTAGGGCTAGCGGGTACAATGAGCAGTTCTTC.

V usage is TRBV27 and J usage is TRBJ2-7; D possibly corresponds to TRBD1 (6 bases). CDR1 and CDR2 (germline): MNHEY, SMNVEV (reference sequence). V lost 6 bases and J lost 2, with 11 bases in between. The CDR3 has 13 amino acids. The CDR3 DNA is TGTGCCAGCAGACAAACAGGGCCCTACGAGCAGTACTTC. It is translated as CASRQTGPYEQYF.

V and J are TRBV10-3 and TRBJ2-7; D not certain. Germline V gene lookup returns CDR1 ENHRY and CDR2 SYGVKD. The CDR3 spans 13 residues. Trimming cost V 2 bases and J 0 bases, with 5 bases left between them. The CDR3: CAISEESSYEQYF. In DNA form, the CDR3 reads TGTGCCATCAGTGAGGAGAGCTCCTACGAGCAGTACTTC.

The V and J genes are TRBV28 and TRBJ2-1; 10 bases are a match to TRBD2. The CDR3 runs 15 residues. V shed 6 bases, J shed 5 bases, and the junction held 7 bases outside the gene matches. CDR1 MDHEN and CDR2 SYDVKM come from the germline V gene. The CDR3 DNA is TGTGCCAGCAGGCCTAGCGGGAGACGAGACAATGAGCAGTTCTTC. It encodes CASRPSGRRDNEQFF.

A few counts support this clone. The V call is TRBV27, the J call TRBJ2-5, with D perhaps matching TRBD2 (5 bases). This CDR3 contains 11 residues. Trimming shortened V by 7 bases and J by 5 bases, and 8 bases separated the two germline ends. Germline assignment: CDR1 MNHEY and CDR2 SMNVEV (reference sequence). CDR3 amino acids: CASTRGETQYF. DNA for the CDR3: TGTGCCAGCACCAGAGGGGAGACCCAGTACTTC.

This clone has only a few counts. The gene calls are TRBV5-1 and TRBJ2-7, with 10 nucleotides matching TRBD2. The germline gives CDR1 SGHRS, CDR2 YFSETQ. This CDR3 has 14 residues. With V trimmed by 4 bases and J by 2 bases, 3 bases remained unmatched. CDR3 amino acids: CASSIAGGAYEQYF. CDR3 coding DNA: TGCGCCAGCAGCATAGCGGGAGGCGCCTACGAGCAGTACTTC.

The CDR3 region has the DNA TGCGCCAGCAGCCAAGCGACTGCATCCTCTGGAAACACCATATATTTT. Translating it yields CASSQATASSGNTIYF. This sequence joins TRBV4-1 and TRBJ1-3; D remains unclear. Trimming left V 1 base short and J 0 bases short, with 10 bases between. CDR1 and CDR2 (germline): MGHRA, YSYEKL. This CDR3 region has 16 residues.

The chain uses TRBV29-1 and TRBJ2-7, with a tentative D call TRBD1 (8 bases). This CDR3 has 15 amino acids. Per germline, CDR1 SQVTM and CDR2 ANQGSEA. V was clipped by 6 bases and J by 1 base, with 19 bases between them. The CDR3 is CSVMRNRGGSYEQYF. DNA for the CDR3: TGCAGCGTGATGCGAAACAGGGGGGGGTCCTACGAGCAGTACTTC.

The chain joins TRBV7-3 to TRBJ2-2; 8 nucleotides line up with TRBD1. The CDR3 is 14 amino acids. V shed 5 bases, J shed 5 bases, and the junction held 4 bases outside the gene matches. Germline-derived CDR1 and CDR2 are SGHTA and FQGTGA. The CDR3, as DNA: TGTGCCAGCAGCAGGACAGGGATGACCGGGGAGCTGTTTTTT. As protein: CASSRTGMTGELFF. Complete variable domain (other parts from reference TRBV7-3 and TRBJ2-2): GAGVSQTPSNKVTEKGKYVELRCDPISGHTALYWYRQSLGQGPEFLIYFQGTGAADDSGLPNDRFFAVRPEGSVSTLKIQRTERGDSAVYLCASSRTGMTGELFFGEGSRLTVL.

The chain combines TRBV5-4 with TRBJ2-7; 7 nucleotides agree with TRBD2. CDR1 and CDR2 from the germline V gene are SGHNT and YYREEE (reference sequence). This CDR3 is 13 amino acids long. With V trimmed by 1 base and J by 2 bases, 0 bases remained unmatched. The CDR3 DNA is TGTGCCAGCAGCTTGACTAGCGCCTACGAGCAGTACTTC. Its protein is CASSLTSAYEQYF.

CDR3 residues: CSARDSYGYTF. The CDR3 DNA is TGCAGTGCTCGGGACAGTTATGGCTACACCTTC. V gene TRBV20-1 combines with J gene TRBJ1-2, with 7 bases lining up with TRBD1. The CDR3 extends over 11 amino acids. Losses at the gene ends were 5 bases for V and 5 bases for J; bases not matched to a gene: 2. Per the germline V gene, CDR1 is DFQATT and CDR2 is SNEGSKA (reference sequence).